Sequencing of this TCR beta chain was carried out in a study of cytomegalovirus exposure and HLA in healthy donors. In the PCR, 60 Vbeta and 13 Jbeta primers were used. Sequencing used immunoSEQ multiplex PCR; TCRdb keeps in-frame clones, though not all of them. Among under 150,000 clones, around three quarters were seen once, and the ten largest hold around 2.5%. Findings and caveats of the study: In a later analysis, most CMV-associated TCR beta chains appeared HLA-restricted.

A note on this clone: The antigen remains unidentified.

This CDR3 region has 15 residues. The germline CDR1 and CDR2 sequences are SGHTA and FQGNSA. Between the trimmed V and J ends, which lost 5 bases and 0 bases, there was a span of 11 bases. This TCR was recovered from a man aged 30 to 39 in good health and CMV-seronegative. The sequenced sample consisted of PBMCs. The V and J genes are TRBV7-2 and TRBJ2-1; D is unclear. This chain's CDR3 is CASSVSTSSYNEQFF. The CDR3 DNA sequence: TGTGCCAGCAGCGTAAGTACGAGCTCCTACAATGAGCAGTTCTTC.